The T cell receptor (beta chain) described here comes from a study of blood T cell repertoires in COVID-19 (dated by TCRdb to between 2020 and 2021). Concerning the study at large: Samples covering the acute and convalescent phases of COVID-19 were provided by collaborators in the United States, Italy and Spain. The prospective study material was composed of cDNA or gDNA derived from T cells, B-cell-depleted T cells, or PBMCs. The dataset comprised deeply sampled blood TCRbeta repertoires from subjects exposed to, actively infected with, or recovered from COVID-19. The repertoires were released in a freely available public database meant as a resource for research on the immune response to SARS-CoV-2. The samples were drawn from the first 160 participants of the ongoing ImmuneRACE study and from 950 to 1,500 subjects provided by 6 global collaborators. The sample metadata nearly always contained a de-identified subject ID, COVID-19 status, age in years and sex. Where available, HLA class I and class II types were obtained from metadata supplied by the sample provider rather than from assay-based typing. The full study reports these points: Clinical and demographic metadata were provided uncurated, with the amount varying by source and participant.

Collaborating institutions collected whole blood in K2EDTA tubes following their own protocols. For TCRbeta analysis, collaborator samples were shipped as frozen whole blood, as isolated PBMCs, or as DNA extracted from either sample type. As concerns this clone: The antigen it recognizes is unknown. There are no base qualities to consult, and no much larger clone falls within one base.

The CDR3 contains 14 residues, cysteine and phenylalanine counted. Of all the DNA, just the CDR3 is kept, 42 bases in frame from base 1. As encoded in the germline V gene, CDR1 is MNHEY while CDR2 is SVGAGI. V gives up 7 bases and J gives up 4 bases, and the segment between their germline ends measures 14 bases. The immunoSEQ Assay, a bias-controlled multiplex PCR, was used to amplify TCRbeta CDR3 regions from genomic DNA. As for the original processing: The number of nucleated cells in each sample was estimated from the amplification of reference gene primers within the assay. To quantify the absolute abundance of each unique TCRbeta CDR3 rearrangement, sequence reads were collapsed and filtered. For each sample, productive Simpson clonality was calculated as the square root of Simpson's diversity index across productive rearrangements. Sourced from immuneACCESS, this table was stored by TCRdb with only in-frame sequences that have V and J called. A share of the clones is absent; for the studies checked, an unresolved V gene accounts for under half, and the remainder has no known explanation. V and J calls and clone size come straight from that table; D and trimming were deduced from the DNA. The sample table records 45,000 to 70,000 clones; over 75% of these occur just once. Jointly, the top ten make up about 13% of the sample.

Input material: peripheral blood. Here the chain combines TRBV6-5 and TRBJ1-5; a tentative D call is TRBD1 (5 bases match). The receptor comes from a woman in her sixties or seventies with active COVID-19. The DNA sequence follows: TGTGCCAGCATTTTCGGCGGGACTAATCAGCCCCAGCATTTT. Its protein product is CASIFGGTNQPQHF.